The 4 T cell receptor beta chains below were found in one sample sequenced in a study of regulatory T cells in long-lasting Graves disease. Relying on iRepertoire HTBI primers and Arm-PCR of CDR3 regions, the team built TCR beta libraries. TCRdb used MiXCR to reprocess the multiplex PCR reads, holding one entry per CDR3 protein. The repertoire has some 500,000 distinct CDR3 sequences, about 13% of them found once; the top ten carry roughly a tenth. Time point of the sample: newly diagnosed GD, antithyroid drugs for less than 3 months. From PBMCs, RNA was extracted and then used to make the TCR library. A further study also used this sample, focusing on T cells in Graves' hyperthyroidism and ophthalmopathy.

The source was peripheral blood mononuclear cells (PBMCs), collected at new diagnosis, from a patient treated with antithyroid drugs. The receptors come from a man under 40 with Graves disease.

This clonotype has just a few counts. The gene calls are TRBV12-3 or TRBV12-4 and TRBJ2-7; D not certain. V was shortened by 6 bases and J by 2 bases, with 14 bases between the two germline ends. The CDR3 sequence is 14 residues long. CDR3 nucleotides: TGTGCCAGCAGAACCTCGCGGAGCCCCTACGAGCAGTACTTC. Residues: CASRTSRSPYEQYF.

This clonotype was detected many times. The chain uses TRBV27 and TRBJ1-1; D is unresolved. The CDR3 extends over 13 amino acids. Germline CDR1 and CDR2: MNHEY and SMNVEV (reference sequence). V was trimmed by 0 bases and J by 5 bases, leaving 7 bases between them. The CDR3 nucleotides are TGTGCCAGCAGTTTATCGCAGCGGACTGAAGCTTTCTTT. It encodes CASSLSQRTEAFF.

This clonotype was observed many times. The chain joins TRBV28 to TRBJ1-5, with no clear D. In germline, CDR1 is MDHEN, CDR2 SYDVKM. This CDR3 region has 13 residues. V was cut by 3 bases and J by 5 bases, with 8 bases left in between. The CDR3 region is CASSLYGDQPQHF. For the CDR3, the DNA is TGTGCCAGCAGTTTGTACGGGGATCAGCCCCAGCATTTT.

In this sample, this clonotype turned up many times. The rearrangement links TRBV29-1 to TRBJ2-2, with TRBD2 as a possible D gene (6 bases). There are 16 residues in the CDR3. The germline V gene has CDR1 SQVTM and CDR2 ANQGSEA. V was pared by 6 bases and J by 0 bases, with 17 bases between. The CDR3 loop reads CSVGGLPATNTGELFF. The CDR3 coding sequence is TGCAGCGTCGGGGGACTGCCGGCCACGAACACCGGGGAGCTGTTTTTT.